Included here is one T cell receptor beta chain sequence, with context. Its antigen is not identified. The data belong to a study of beta chain features in type 1 diabetes. Broader study findings: For Type 1 diabetes patients, all four CD4+ subsets carried TCRB CDR3s that were moderately but significantly shorter. PCR might show a preference for shorter templates, equally across patients and controls.

CDR3 length equals 13 residues. From germline, CDR1 is MNHEY and CDR2 SMNVEV (reference sequence). The V end was cut by 7 bases, the J end by 3 bases, with 12 bases between. Sequenced material consisted of expressed TCRB transcripts (all of the isolated RNA was reverse transcribed). Sequencing used immunoSEQ multiplex PCR; TCRdb keeps in-frame clones, though not all of them. The sample holds approximately 360,000 clones; around 12% are singletons and the top ten take approximately 0.01%. The sequence was obtained from a woman under 30 with type 1 diabetes. The chain carries TRBV27 and TRBJ1-1; D is undetermined. Sequenced sample: naive CD4+ T cells from blood. In nucleotides, the CDR3 is TGTGCCAGCACCACAAGTCCGTACACTGAAGCTTTCTTT. As protein: CASTTSPYTEAFF.